One sample yielded the 17 T cell receptor beta chains listed below, sequenced in a study of T cells after yellow fever vaccination. From the 5' RACE reads, TCRdb called clonotypes with MiXCR, one entry per CDR3 protein. Of about 73,000 distinct CDR3 sequences in the sample, approximately 8% were seen once. The material sequenced was CD8+ T cells sorted from PBMCs, taken on the day of the yellow fever booster vaccination. Every receptor here comes from a man aged 30 to 39 who received the YFV17D yellow fever vaccine.

The chain employs TRBV6-5 and TRBJ2-5; 9 nucleotides line up with TRBD1. The length of the CDR3 is 14 residues. Losses at the gene ends were 4 bases for V and 4 bases for J; bases not matched to a gene: 4. The germline V gene has CDR1 MNHEY and CDR2 SVGAGI. The CDR3 reads CASSSGQGRETQYF. The CDR3 coding sequence is TGTGCCAGCAGTTCCGGACAGGGGAGAGAGACCCAGTACTTC.

This clonotype has ten or more counts. The rearrangement joins TRBV29-1 to TRBJ1-1, with 7 bases aligning to TRBD1. V shed 7 bases and J 2 bases; nucleotides not matched to a gene: 7. This CDR3 comprises 13 residues. Germline V gives CDR1 SQVTM, CDR2 ANQGSEA. The CDR3 here is CSESGTVNTEAFF. The CDR3 coding sequence is TGCAGCGAGTCCGGGACAGTTAACACTGAAGCTTTCTTT.

The chain uses TRBV27 and TRBJ2-1; D may be TRBD2 (6 bases). V was pared by 6 bases and J by 7 bases, with 13 bases between. The CDR3 has 13 amino acids. Germline lookup yields CDR1 MNHEY and CDR2 SMNVEV (reference sequence). In DNA, the CDR3 is TGTGCCAGCAGCCGGGGACTCGCGAATGAGCAGTTCTTC. Its protein product is CASSRGLANEQFF.

The chain has TRBV27 and TRBJ2-7; the D is unclear. There are 12 residues in the CDR3. Germline CDR1 MNHEY, CDR2 SMNVEV (reference sequence). The V end lost 6 bases, the J end lost 2 bases, and 8 bases lay between the germline ends. CDR3 region: CASRSNAYEQYF. CDR3 DNA: TGTGCCAGCAGGAGCAATGCCTACGAGCAGTACTTC.

The chain recombines TRBV5-4 with TRBJ1-1; 7 nucleotides agree with TRBD1. The CDR3 contains 15 residues. V shed 2 bases, J shed 7 bases, and the junction held 11 bases outside the gene matches. CDR1 is SGHNT, CDR2 YYREEE, per germline (reference sequence). CDR3 loop: CASSFLQGEGGEAFF. In DNA, the CDR3 is TGTGCCAGCAGCTTTCTTCAGGGGGAAGGGGGTGAAGCTTTCTTT.

The chain links TRBV6-5 to TRBJ2-3; D gene ambiguous. The CDR3 runs to 15 residues. V shed 2 bases and J shed 1 base, with 10 bases lying between them. CDR1 is MNHEY and CDR2 is SVGAGI in the germline V gene. DNA of the CDR3: TGTGCCAGCAGTTACGAGGTCTCCGGCACAGATACGCAGTATTTT. It is translated as CASSYEVSGTDTQYF.

There are many counts of this clonotype. This chain joins TRBV4-3 and TRBJ1-4, with D unresolved. V lost 2 bases to trimming and J lost 7 bases, with 8 bases between them. From germline, CDR1 is LGHNA and CDR2 YSLEER. This CDR3 region has 13 residues. DNA for the CDR3: TGCGCCAGCAGCCAAATGCATGGTGAAAAACTGTTTTTT. Protein sequence: CASSQMHGEKLFF.

This clonotype occurred many times. This sequence joins TRBV20-1 and TRBJ2-7; D remains unclear. Germline V lookup: CDR1 DFQATT, CDR2 SNEGSKA (reference sequence). This CDR3 has 13 residues. V shed 0 bases and J shed 1 base, with 7 bases lying between them. The CDR3 DNA is TGCAGTGCTAGAGAGTCTCAATCCTACGAGCAGTACTTC. Residues: CSARESQSYEQYF.

This clonotype was detected a few times. The V call is TRBV7-2, the J call TRBJ2-3; perhaps D is TRBD1 or TRBD2 (5 bases each). The CDR3 covers 16 residues. CDR1 SGHTA and CDR2 FQGNSA come from the germline V gene. V was shortened by 1 base and J by 1 base, with 12 bases between the two germline ends. The CDR3 nucleotides are TGTGCCAGCAGCTTAGGGCGGGTCAGGGGCACAGATACGCAGTATTTT. Its translation: CASSLGRVRGTDTQYF. Using reference TRBV7-2 and TRBJ2-3 for the parts outside the CDR3, the full variable domain is GAGVSQSPSNKVTEKGKDVELRCDPISGHTALYWYRQSLGQGLEFLIYFQGNSAPDKSGLPSDRFSAERTGGSVSTLTIQRTQQEDSAVYLCASSLGRVRGTDTQYFGPGTRLTVL.

This clonotype has more than one count but fewer than ten. The V gene is TRBV12-3 or TRBV12-4, the J gene TRBJ2-3; 7 nucleotides line up with TRBD2. The trim removed 7 bases at V and 2 bases at J, leaving 9 bases unmatched. CDR3 size: 15 residues. The CDR3 nucleotides are TGTGCCAGCACCCCCTCCGGGGGGAACACAGATACGCAGTATTTT. Translation: CASTPSGGNTDTQYF.

This clonotype was counted a few times. The chain combines TRBV29-1 with TRBJ1-1; D might be TRBD1 (6 bases). CDR3 length equals 15 residues. V lost 1 base, J lost 5 bases, and 17 bases lay in between. The germline V gene has CDR1 SQVTM and CDR2 ANQGSEA. CDR3: CSVEGGGPRGTEAFF. The CDR3 nucleotides are TGCAGCGTTGAAGGGGGGGGGCCCAGAGGGACTGAAGCTTTCTTT. Variable domain in full (rest from reference TRBV29-1 and TRBJ1-1): SAVISQKPSRDICQRGTSLTIQCQVDSQVTMMFWYRQQPGQSLTLIATANQGSEATYESGFVIDKFPISRPNLTFSTLTVSNMSPEDSSIYLCSVEGGGPRGTEAFFGQGTRLTVV.

V is TRBV12-3 or TRBV12-4 and J is TRBJ2-3; 10 bases align to TRBD2. The CDR3 totals 15 residues. V trimming: 5 bases; J trimming: 6 bases; junction bases outside the gene matches: 8. The CDR3 sequence is CASSPAGGPRDTQYF. The DNA of the CDR3 is TGTGCCAGCAGTCCAGCGGGAGGGCCTCGGGATACGCAGTATTTT.

This clonotype was counted between two and nine times. The J gene is TRBJ2-3, the V gene TRBV28; TRBD1 might be the D (6 bases). This CDR3 comprises 15 residues. CDR1 is MDHEN, CDR2 SYDVKM, per germline. Trimming cost V 2 bases and J 1 base, with 10 bases left between them. As DNA, the CDR3 is TGTGCCAGCAGTTTAATGGACAGTGGCACAGATACGCAGTATTTT. As protein: CASSLMDSGTDTQYF.

This clonotype was detected ten times or more. The CDR3, as DNA: TGTGCCAGCAGCGCGGGTGTGGGACTAGCGGGCGTTGAGCAGTTCTTC. Translation gives CASSAGVGLAGVEQFF. The chain carries TRBV28 and TRBJ2-1; 12 bases agree with TRBD2. Germline V gives CDR1 MDHEN, CDR2 SYDVKM. This CDR3 spans 16 amino acids. Trimming took 6 bases from V and 9 from J; bases not matched to a gene: 12.

This chain uses TRBV5-5 with TRBJ1-1, with D unresolved. V was pared by 0 bases and J by 6 bases, with 9 bases between. Germline V lookup: CDR1 SGHKS, CDR2 YYEKEE (reference sequence). This CDR3 region has 13 residues. CDR3 in amino acids: CASSLAGDPEAFF. In DNA form, the CDR3 reads TGTGCCAGCAGCTTGGCCGGGGATCCTGAAGCTTTCTTT.

The table lists this clonotype with a few counts. The chain has TRBV11-2 and TRBJ2-7; tentative D call: TRBD2 (6 bases). V lost 3 bases, J lost 1 base, and 16 bases lay in between. The CDR3 covers 16 residues. Germline V gene sequence: CDR1 SGHAT, CDR2 FQNNGV. CDR3 sequence (DNA): TGTGCCAGCAGCTTCCGGGGGAGATCGGTTTCCTACGAGCAGTACTTC. This sequence encodes CASSFRGRSVSYEQYF. Complete variable domain (other parts from reference TRBV11-2 and TRBJ2-7): EAGVAQSPRYKIIEKRQSVAFWCNPISGHATLYWYQQILGQGPKLLIQFQNNGVVDDSQLPKDRFSAERLKGVDSTLKIQPAKLEDSAVYLCASSFRGRSVSYEQYFGPGTRLTVT.

This chain connects TRBV19 to TRBJ2-2, with TRBD2 matching 8 bases. Germline CDR1 reads LNHDA; CDR2 reads SQIVND (reference sequence). V shed 9 bases and J 5 bases; nucleotides not matched to a gene: 2. This CDR3 has 12 residues. As DNA, the CDR3 is TGTGCCAGCGGGAGGGGGACCGGGGAGCTGTTTTTT. The encoded protein is CASGRGTGELFF.